Shown below are 8 T cell receptor beta chains from a single sample sequenced in a study of blood T cells in healthy people across ages. A second PCR, run for about 6 to 11 cycles, used a sample-barcoded 5' primer plus a J-beta primer mix. TCRdb redid the calling of the 5' RACE reads with MiXCR, one entry per CDR3 protein. Of fewer than 950,000 distinct CDR3 sequences listed, 50% to 65% are singletons. The sequencing sample was made of blood. Receptors were obtained from a man at least 80 years old in good health.

The chain recombines TRBV12-3 or TRBV12-4 with TRBJ2-5; 7 bases align to TRBD1. Near its end, the DNA agrees better with TRBJ2-7, so the J call may be wrong. The CDR3 sequence is 13 residues long. CDR3 sequence reads: CASRSRDSHEQYF. For the CDR3, the DNA is TGTGCCAGCAGGTCCCGGGACAGCCACGAGCAGTACTTC.

This clonotype showed up just a few times. The rearrangement links TRBV5-1 to TRBJ1-5, with TRBD1 as a possible D gene (5 bases). The CDR3 totals 13 residues. V shed 0 bases and J shed 6 bases, with 7 bases lying between them. CDR1 and CDR2 (germline): SGHRS, YFSETQ. CDR3 DNA: TGCGCCAGCAGCTTGGAGCAGGGTCAGCCCCAGCATTTT. It codes for CASSLEQGQPQHF.

This clonotype turned up a few times. CDR3 protein: CASSLTRGNYEQYF. CDR3 in DNA: TGTGCCAGCAGCTTAACGAGGGGGAACTACGAGCAGTACTTC. The genes are TRBV7-2 and TRBJ2-7; possibly TRBD1 for D (6 bases). CDR1 is SGHTA, CDR2 FQGNSA, per germline. V was clipped by 2 bases and J by 3 bases, with 11 bases between them. The CDR3 is 14 amino acids.

This clonotype has a handful of counts. The rearrangement joins TRBV4-1 to TRBJ2-7, with 14 bases fitting TRBD2. V dropped 0 bases and J dropped 4; count of bases not matched to a gene: 2. The CDR3 spans 16 residues. Germline V lookup: CDR1 MGHRA, CDR2 YSYEKL. The CDR3 loop reads CASSQEGLAGVYEQYF. Written as DNA, the CDR3 is TGCGCCAGCAGCCAAGAGGGACTAGCGGGAGTGTACGAGCAGTACTTC.

The chain has TRBV7-8 and TRBJ2-7; either TRBD1 or TRBD2 may supply D (5 bases each). V dropped 5 bases and J dropped 2 bases, with 22 bases sitting between them. The CDR3 is 17 residues long. Germline V gene data show CDR1 as SGHVS and CDR2 as FQNEAQ. The CDR3 DNA follows: TGTGCCAGCAGCCCCCGGTCGGGGCAGGCCCTAACCTACGAGCAGTACTTC. This encodes CASSPRSGQALTYEQYF.

This sequence joins TRBV6-5 and TRBJ1-5, with D hard to call. CDR1 MNHEY and CDR2 SVGAGI come from the germline V gene. The ends were cut back, 4 bases at V and 2 bases at J, with 12 bases in the middle. This CDR3 spans 15 amino acids. CDR3 nucleotide sequence: TGTGCCAGCAGTTCCATAAAAAAGGGCAATCAGCCCCAGCATTTT. This translates into CASSSIKKGNQPQHF.

This clonotype was seen only a few times. The chain links TRBV20-1 to TRBJ2-7, with D unresolved. V dropped 3 bases and J dropped 3 bases, with 12 bases sitting between them. The length of the CDR3 is 13 residues. Germline V lookup: CDR1 DFQATT, CDR2 SNEGSKA (reference sequence). In nucleotides, the CDR3 is TGCAGTGCTAGGGGCAGCTTCCTCTACGAGCAGTACTTC. Amino acids: CSARGSFLYEQYF.

Note on this clonotype: A much larger clone sits a single nucleotide away, making a read error possible. The V and J genes are TRBV6-2 or TRBV6-3 and TRBJ2-1, with D possibly being TRBD1 or TRBD2 (5 bases each). Between the trimmed V and J ends, which lost 8 bases and 2 bases, there was a span of 16 bases. Germline V gene sequence: CDR1 MNHEY, CDR2 SVGEGT. This CDR3 has 15 amino acids. This CDR3 is CASQSGPTPYNEQFF. The DNA of the CDR3 is TGTGCCAGCCAATCGGGACCTACGCCCTACAATGAGCAGTTCTTC.